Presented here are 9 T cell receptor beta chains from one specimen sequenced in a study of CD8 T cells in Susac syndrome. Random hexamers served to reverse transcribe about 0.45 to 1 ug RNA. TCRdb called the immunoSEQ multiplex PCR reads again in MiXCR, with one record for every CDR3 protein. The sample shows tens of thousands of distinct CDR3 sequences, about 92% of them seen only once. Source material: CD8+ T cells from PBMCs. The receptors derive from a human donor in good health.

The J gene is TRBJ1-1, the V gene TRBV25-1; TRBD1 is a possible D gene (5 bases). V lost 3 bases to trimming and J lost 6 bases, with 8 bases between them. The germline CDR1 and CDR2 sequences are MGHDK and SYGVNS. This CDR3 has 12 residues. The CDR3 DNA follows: TGTGCCAGCAGTGACGAGACAGCTGAAGCTTTCTTT. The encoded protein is CASSDETAEAFF.

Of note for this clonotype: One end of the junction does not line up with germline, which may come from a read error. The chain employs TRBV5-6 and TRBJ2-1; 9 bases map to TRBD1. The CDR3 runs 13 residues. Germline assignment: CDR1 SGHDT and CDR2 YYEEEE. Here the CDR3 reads CASSLWRTGVRGF. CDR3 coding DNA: TGTGCCAGCAGCTTGTGGCGGACAGGGGTTCGGGGGTTC.

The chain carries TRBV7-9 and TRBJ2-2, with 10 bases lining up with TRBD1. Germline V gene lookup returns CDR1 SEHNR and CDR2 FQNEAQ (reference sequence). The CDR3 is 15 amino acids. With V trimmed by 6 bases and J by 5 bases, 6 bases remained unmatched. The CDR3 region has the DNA TGTGCCAGCAGACCCCGGGACAGGGGAACCGGGGAGCTGTTTTTT. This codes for CASRPRDRGTGELFF.

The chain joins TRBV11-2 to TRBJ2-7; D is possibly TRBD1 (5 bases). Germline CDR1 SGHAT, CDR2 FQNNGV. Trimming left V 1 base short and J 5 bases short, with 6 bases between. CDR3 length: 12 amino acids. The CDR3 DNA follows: TGTGCCAGCAGCTTAGGGGGCCACGAGCAGTACTTC. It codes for CASSLGGHEQYF.

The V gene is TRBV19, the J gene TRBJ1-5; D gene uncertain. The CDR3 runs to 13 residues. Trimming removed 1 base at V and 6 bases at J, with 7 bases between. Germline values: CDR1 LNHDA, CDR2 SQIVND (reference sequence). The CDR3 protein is CASSIGPVQPQHF. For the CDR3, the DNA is TGTGCCAGTAGTATAGGACCGGTTCAGCCCCAGCATTTT.

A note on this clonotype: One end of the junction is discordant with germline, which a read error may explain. The CDR3 protein is CASSPGTSGGSTDTQYF. In DNA form, the CDR3 reads TGTGCCAGCAGCCCAGGGACTAGCGGGGGGTCCACAGATACGCAGTACTTT. The rearrangement uses TRBV5-6 and TRBJ2-3, with TRBD2 identical over 15 bases. The CDR3 sequence is 17 residues long. CDR1 is SGHDT, CDR2 YYEEEE, per germline.

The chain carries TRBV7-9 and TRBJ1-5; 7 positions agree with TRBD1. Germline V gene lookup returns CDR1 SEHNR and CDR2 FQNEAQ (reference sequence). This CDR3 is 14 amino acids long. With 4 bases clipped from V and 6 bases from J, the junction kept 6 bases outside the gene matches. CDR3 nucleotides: TGTGCCAGCAGCTCTGCACAGGGGAGTCAGCCCCAGCATTTT. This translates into CASSSAQGSQPQHF. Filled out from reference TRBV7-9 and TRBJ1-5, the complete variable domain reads DTGVSQNPRHKITKRGQNVTFRCDPISEHNRLYWYRQTLGQGPEFLTYFQNEAQLEKSRLLSDRFSAERPKGSFSTLEIQRTEQGDSAMYLCASSSAQGSQPQHFGDGTRLSIL.

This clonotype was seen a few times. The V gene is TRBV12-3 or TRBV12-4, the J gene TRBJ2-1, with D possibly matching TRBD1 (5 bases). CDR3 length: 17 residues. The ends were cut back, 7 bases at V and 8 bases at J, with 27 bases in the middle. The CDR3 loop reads CASTPFISLDNLDEQFF. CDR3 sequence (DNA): TGTGCCAGCACTCCATTTATCTCCCTGGACAATTTGGATGAGCAGTTCTTC.

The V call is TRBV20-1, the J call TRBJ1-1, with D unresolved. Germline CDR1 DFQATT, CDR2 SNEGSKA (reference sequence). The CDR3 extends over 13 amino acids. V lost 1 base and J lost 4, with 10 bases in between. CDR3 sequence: CSARVSGFTEAFF. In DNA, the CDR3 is TGCAGTGCTAGAGTATCCGGGTTCACTGAAGCTTTCTTT.